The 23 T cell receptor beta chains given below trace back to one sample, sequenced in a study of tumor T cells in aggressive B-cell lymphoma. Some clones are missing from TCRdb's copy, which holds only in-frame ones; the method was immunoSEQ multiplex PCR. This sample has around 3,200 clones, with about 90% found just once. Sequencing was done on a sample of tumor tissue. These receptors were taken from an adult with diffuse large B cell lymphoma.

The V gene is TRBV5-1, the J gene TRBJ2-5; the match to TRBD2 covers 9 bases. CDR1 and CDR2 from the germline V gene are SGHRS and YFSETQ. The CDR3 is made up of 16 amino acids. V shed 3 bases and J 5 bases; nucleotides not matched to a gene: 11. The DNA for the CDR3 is TGCGCCAGCAGCTGGAACGCGGGGGGGCTGGAGGAGACCCAGTACTTC. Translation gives CASSWNAGGLEETQYF.

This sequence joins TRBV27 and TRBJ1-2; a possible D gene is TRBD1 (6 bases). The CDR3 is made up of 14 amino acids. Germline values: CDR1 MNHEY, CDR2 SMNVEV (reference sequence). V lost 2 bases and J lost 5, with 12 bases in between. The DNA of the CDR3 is TGTGCCAGCAGTTTAATGGGGGCGGATTATGGCTACACCTTC. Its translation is CASSLMGADYGYTF.

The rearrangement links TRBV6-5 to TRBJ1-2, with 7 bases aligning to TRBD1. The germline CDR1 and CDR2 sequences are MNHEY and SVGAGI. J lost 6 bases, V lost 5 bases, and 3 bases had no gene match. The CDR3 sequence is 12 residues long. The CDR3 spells CASSRQGNGYTF. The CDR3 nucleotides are TGTGCCAGCAGTCGACAGGGTAATGGCTACACCTTC.

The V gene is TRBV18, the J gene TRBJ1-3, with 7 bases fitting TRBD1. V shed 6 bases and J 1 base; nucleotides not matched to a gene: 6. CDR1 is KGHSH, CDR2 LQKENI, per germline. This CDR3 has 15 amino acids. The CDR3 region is CASSLDRTSGNTIYF. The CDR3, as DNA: TGTGCCAGCTCTTTGGACAGGACTTCTGGAAACACCATATATTTT.

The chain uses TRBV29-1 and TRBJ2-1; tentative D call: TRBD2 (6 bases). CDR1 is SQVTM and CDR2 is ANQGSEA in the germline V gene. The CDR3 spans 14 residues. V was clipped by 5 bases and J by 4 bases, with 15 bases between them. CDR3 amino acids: CSVYRLGPYNEQFF. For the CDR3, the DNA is TGCAGCGTTTACAGACTAGGCCCTTACAATGAGCAGTTCTTC.

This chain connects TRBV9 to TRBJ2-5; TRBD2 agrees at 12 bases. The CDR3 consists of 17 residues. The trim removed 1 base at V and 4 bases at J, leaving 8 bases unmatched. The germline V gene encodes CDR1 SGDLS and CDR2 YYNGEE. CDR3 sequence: CASSVLAGGPFTETQYF. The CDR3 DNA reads TGTGCCAGCAGCGTACTAGCGGGGGGGCCTTTTACAGAGACCCAGTACTTC.

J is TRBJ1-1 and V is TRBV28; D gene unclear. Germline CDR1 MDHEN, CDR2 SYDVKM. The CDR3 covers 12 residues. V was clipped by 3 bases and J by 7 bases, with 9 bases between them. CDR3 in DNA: TGTGCCAGCAGTTTCGCGGTTGGTGAAGCTTTCTTT. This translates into CASSFAVGEAFF.

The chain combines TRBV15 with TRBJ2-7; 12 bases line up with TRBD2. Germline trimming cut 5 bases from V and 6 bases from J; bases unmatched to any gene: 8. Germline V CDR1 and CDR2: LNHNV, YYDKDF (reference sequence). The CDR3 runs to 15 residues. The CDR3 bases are TGTGCCACCAGCGGGGACCTAGCGGGAGGGTTCGAGCAGTACTTC. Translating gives CATSGDLAGGFEQYF.

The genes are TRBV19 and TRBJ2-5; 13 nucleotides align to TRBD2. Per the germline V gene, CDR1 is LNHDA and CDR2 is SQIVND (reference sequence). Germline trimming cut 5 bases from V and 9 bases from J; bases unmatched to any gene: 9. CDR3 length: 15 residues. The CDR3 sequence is CASSPSGTSGEPQYF. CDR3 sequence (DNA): TGTGCCAGTAGTCCTTCCGGGACTAGCGGGGAGCCCCAGTACTTC.

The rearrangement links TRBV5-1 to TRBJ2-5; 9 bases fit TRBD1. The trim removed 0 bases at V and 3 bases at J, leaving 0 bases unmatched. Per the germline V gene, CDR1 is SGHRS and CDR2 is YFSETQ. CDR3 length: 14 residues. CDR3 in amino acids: CASSLGQGEETQYF. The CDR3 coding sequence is TGCGCCAGCAGCTTGGGACAGGGGGAAGAGACCCAGTACTTC.

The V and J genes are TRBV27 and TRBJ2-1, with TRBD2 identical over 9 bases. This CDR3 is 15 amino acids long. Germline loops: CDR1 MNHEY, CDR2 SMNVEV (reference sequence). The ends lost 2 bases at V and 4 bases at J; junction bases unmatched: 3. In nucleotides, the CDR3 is TGTGCCAGCAGTTTACTAGCGGGACCTTACAATGAGCAGTTCTTC. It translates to CASSLLAGPYNEQFF.

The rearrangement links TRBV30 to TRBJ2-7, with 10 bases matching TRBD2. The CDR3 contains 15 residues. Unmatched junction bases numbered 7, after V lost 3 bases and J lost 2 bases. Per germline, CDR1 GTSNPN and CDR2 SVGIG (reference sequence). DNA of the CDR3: TGTGCCTGGAGATGGCTAGCGGGGGATACCTACGAGCAGTACTTC. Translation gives CAWRWLAGDTYEQYF.

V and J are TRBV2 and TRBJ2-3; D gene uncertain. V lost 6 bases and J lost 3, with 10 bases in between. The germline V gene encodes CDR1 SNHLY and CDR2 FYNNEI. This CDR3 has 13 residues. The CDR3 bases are TGTGCCAGCAGCGCGATTCTTACAGATACGCAGTATTTT. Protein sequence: CASSAILTDTQYF.

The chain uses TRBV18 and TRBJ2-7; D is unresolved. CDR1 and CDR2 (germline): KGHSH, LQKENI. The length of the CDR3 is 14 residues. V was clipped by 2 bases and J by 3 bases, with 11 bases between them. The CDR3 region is CASSPAVQFYEQYF. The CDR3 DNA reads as TGTGCCAGCTCACCAGCCGTACAGTTCTACGAGCAGTACTTC.

The CDR3 nucleotides are TGTGCCAGCAGCTCATCTCTCGGGAGGGGGGTGTATAATTCACCCCTCCACTTT. Protein product: CASSSSLGRGVYNSPLHF. This chain uses TRBV5-6 with TRBJ1-6, with a weak D call TRBD1 (6 bases). Germline lookup yields CDR1 SGHDT and CDR2 YYEEEE. V lost 3 bases and J lost 4, with 20 bases in between. CDR3 length: 18 amino acids.

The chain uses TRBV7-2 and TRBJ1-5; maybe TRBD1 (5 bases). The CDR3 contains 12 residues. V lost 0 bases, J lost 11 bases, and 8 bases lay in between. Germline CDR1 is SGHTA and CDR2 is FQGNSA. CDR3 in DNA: TGTGCCAGCAGCTTAGCGCGGGGGGCCCAGCATTTT. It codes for CASSLARGAQHF.

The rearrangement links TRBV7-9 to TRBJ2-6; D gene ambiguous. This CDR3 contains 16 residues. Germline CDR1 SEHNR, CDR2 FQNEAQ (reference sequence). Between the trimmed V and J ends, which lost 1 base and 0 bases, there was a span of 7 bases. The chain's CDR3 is CASSLDRSSGANVLTF. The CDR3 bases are TGTGCCAGCAGCTTAGACCGTAGCTCTGGGGCCAACGTCCTGACTTTC. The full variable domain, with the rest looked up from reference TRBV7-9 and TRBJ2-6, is DTGVSQNPRHKITKRGQNVTFRCDPISEHNRLYWYRQTLGQGPEFLTYFQNEAQLEKSRLLSDRFSAERPKGSFSTLEIQRTEQGDSAMYLCASSLDRSSGANVLTFGAGSRLTVL.

CDR3 bases: TGTGCCAGCAGCCCTGGACAGGGGGCCACCGGGGAGCTGTTTTTT. It yields the protein CASSPGQGATGELFF. The chain employs TRBV9 and TRBJ2-2, with 11 bases fitting TRBD1. Looked up from germline, CDR1 is SGDLS and CDR2 is YYNGEE. This CDR3 has 15 residues. V lost 4 bases, J lost 4 bases, and 3 bases stayed unmatched. Using reference TRBV9 and TRBJ2-2 for the parts outside the CDR3, the full variable domain is DSGVTQTPKHLITATGQRVTLRCSPRSGDLSVYWYQQSLDQGLQFLIQYYNGEERAKGNILERFSAQQFPDLHSELNLSSLELGDSALYFCASSPGQGATGELFFGEGSRLTVL.

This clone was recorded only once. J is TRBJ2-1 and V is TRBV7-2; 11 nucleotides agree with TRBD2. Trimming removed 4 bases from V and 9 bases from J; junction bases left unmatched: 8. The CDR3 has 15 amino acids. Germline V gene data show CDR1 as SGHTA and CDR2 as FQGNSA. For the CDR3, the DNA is TGTGCCAGCAGCTCTACTAGCGGGAGTAGGGGTGAGCAGTTCTTC. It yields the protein CASSSTSGSRGEQFF.

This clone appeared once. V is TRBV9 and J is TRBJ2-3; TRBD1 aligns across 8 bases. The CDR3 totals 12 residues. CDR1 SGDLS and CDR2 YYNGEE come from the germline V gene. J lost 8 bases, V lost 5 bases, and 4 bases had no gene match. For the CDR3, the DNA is TGTGCCAGCAGTCTTACAGGGGGTACGCAGTATTTT. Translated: CASSLTGGTQYF.

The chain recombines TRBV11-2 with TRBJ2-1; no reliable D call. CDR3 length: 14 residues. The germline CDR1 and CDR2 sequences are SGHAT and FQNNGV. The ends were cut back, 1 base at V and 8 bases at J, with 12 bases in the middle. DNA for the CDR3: TGTGCCAGCAGCTTAGGTAATAGCATCGATGAGCAGTTCTTC. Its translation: CASSLGNSIDEQFF.

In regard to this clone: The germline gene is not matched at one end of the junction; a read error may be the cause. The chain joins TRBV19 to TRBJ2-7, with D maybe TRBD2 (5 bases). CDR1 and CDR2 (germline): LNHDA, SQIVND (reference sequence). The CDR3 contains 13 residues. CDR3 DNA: TGTGTCAGTAGTATATCCGACGGGGACGAGCAGTACTTC. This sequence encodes CVSSISDGDEQYF.

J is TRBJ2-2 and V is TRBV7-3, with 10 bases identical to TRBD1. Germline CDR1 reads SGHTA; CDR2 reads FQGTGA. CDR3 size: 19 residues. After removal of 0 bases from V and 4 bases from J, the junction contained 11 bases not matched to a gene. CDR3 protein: CASSLTPYTGQGSTGELFF. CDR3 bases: TGTGCCAGCAGCTTAACCCCTTATACGGGACAGGGGAGCACCGGGGAGCTGTTTTTT.